This T cell receptor (beta chain) is from a study of cytomegalovirus exposure and HLA in healthy donors. Study-wide results and caveats: CMV serostatus was the only immune exposure information that was available. For most subjects, TCR beta sequences were reported to predict HLA-A and HLA-B alleles with accuracy.

As to this clone: What it binds is not known.

There were likely unrecorded immune exposures, though donors were nominally healthy when sampled. The PCR had 60 Vbeta and 13 Jbeta primers. Sequencing used immunoSEQ multiplex PCR; TCRdb keeps in-frame clones, though not all of them. In the table there are roughly 170,000 clones, roughly four fifths of which are singletons. V lost 0 bases to trimming and J lost 2 bases, with 5 bases between them. Germline loops: CDR1 SGHAT, CDR2 FQNNGV. The CDR3 covers 14 residues. The TCR sequence derives from a woman in her 30s in good health and CMV-seronegative. V and J are TRBV11-2 and TRBJ1-5; D is unclear. The sequenced sample consisted of PBMCs. The chain's CDR3 is CASSLDRGNQPQHF. The CDR3 DNA sequence: TGTGCCAGCAGCTTAGATCGGGGCAATCAGCCCCAGCATTTT.